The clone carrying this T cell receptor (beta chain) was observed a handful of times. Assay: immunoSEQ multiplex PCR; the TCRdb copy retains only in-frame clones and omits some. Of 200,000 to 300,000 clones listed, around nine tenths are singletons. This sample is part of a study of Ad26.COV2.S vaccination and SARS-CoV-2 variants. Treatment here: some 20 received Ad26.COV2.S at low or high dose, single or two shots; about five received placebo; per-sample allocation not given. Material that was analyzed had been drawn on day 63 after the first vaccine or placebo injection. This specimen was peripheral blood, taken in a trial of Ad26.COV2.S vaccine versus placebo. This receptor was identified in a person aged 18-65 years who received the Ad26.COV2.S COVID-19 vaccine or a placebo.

The CDR3 reads CASRLAPLEAFF. In DNA form, the CDR3 reads TGTGCAAGTCGCTTAGCGCCCCTTGAAGCTTTCTTT. The genes are TRBV12-2 and TRBJ1-1. TRBV12-2 is termed a pseudogene. This CDR3 is 12 amino acids long.